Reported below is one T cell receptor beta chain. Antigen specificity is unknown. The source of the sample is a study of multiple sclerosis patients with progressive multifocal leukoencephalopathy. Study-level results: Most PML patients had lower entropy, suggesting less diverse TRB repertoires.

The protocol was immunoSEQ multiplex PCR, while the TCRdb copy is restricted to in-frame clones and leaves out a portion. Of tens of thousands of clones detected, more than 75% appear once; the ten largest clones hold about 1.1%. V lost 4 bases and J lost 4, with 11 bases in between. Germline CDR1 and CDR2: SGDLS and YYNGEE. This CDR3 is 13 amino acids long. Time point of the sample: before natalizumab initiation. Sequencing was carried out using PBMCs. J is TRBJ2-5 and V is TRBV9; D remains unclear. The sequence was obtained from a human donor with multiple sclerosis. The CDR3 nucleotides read TGTGCCAGCAGCCGATCGCAAAGAGAGACCCAGTACTTC. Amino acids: CASSRSQRETQYF.